This TCR beta chain was obtained from a study of T cells in localized non-small cell lung cancer. Only in-frame clones appear in the TCRdb table, and some are missing; sequencing was by immunoSEQ multiplex PCR. The data hold some 24,000 clones, with more than 75% observed a single time. Looked up from germline, CDR1 is SGDLS and CDR2 is YYNGEE. The V end was cut by 0 bases, the J end by 6 bases, with 12 bases between. This CDR3 contains 14 residues. The chain links TRBV9 to TRBJ1-2; D call uncertain. The clonotype comes from a male donor aged 60 or older with stage II squamous cell lung carcinoma. The sample consisted of peripheral blood, taken before any cancer treatment. CDR3 DNA sequence: TGTGCCAGCAGCGTAGTTAGACCGGGTGATGGCTACACCTTC. Translating gives CASSVVRPGDGYTF.